This is a list of T cell receptor beta chains from one sample in a study of a mutant IDH1 vaccine in newly diagnosed glioma. These receptors have no known antigen. The data were produced by immunoSEQ multiplex PCR, yet TCRdb's version contains in-frame clones alone and is incomplete. Here the sample spans 100,000 to 120,000 clones, approximately 87% being singletons. Source: PBMCs, taken from a glioma patient whose treatment included an IDH1 peptide vaccine. These receptors all stem from a woman aged 50 to 65 with glioma. Each CDR3 is given with its conserved first and last residue. A D gene is named only where the DNA matches it firmly. A clone size is listed for some rows: how often the clone was seen (once, few, many), or a class if it is expanded.

D: -; V: TRBV5-1; J: TRBJ1-1; size: -; CDR3: CASSLESRSPEAFF; DNA: TGCGCCAGCAGCTTGGAGTCCAGGTCACCTGAAGCTTTCTTT
D: -; V: TRBV7-9; J: TRBJ2-1; size: -; CDR3: CASTNVDEQFF; DNA: TGTGCCAGTACCAACGTCGATGAGCAGTTCTTC
D: TRBD1; V: TRBV5-1; J: TRBJ2-7; size: -; CDR3: CASRDVPGQGAYEQYF; DNA: TGCGCCAGCAGAGATGTTCCGGGACAGGGAGCCTACGAGCAGTACTTC
D: -; V: TRBV5-6; J: TRBJ1-1; size: once; CDR3: CASSLMRPETEAFF; DNA: TGTGCCAGCAGCTTAATGCGTCCGGAGACTGAAGCTTTCTTT
D: -; V: TRBV6-7; J: TRBJ2-7; size: -; CDR3: CASSSQGAYEQYF; DNA: TGTGCCAGCAGTTCGCAGGGAGCCTACGAGCAGTACTTC
D: -; V: TRBV10-2; J: TRBJ2-3; size: -; CDR3: CASRAVGRATSTDTQYF; DNA: TGCGCCAGCAGAGCCGTGGGGAGAGCGACAAGCACAGATACGCAGTATTTT
D: -; V: TRBV5-5; J: TRBJ1-2; size: -; CDR3: CASSSEAGRYGYTF; DNA: TGTGCCAGCAGTTCAGAAGCAGGGAGGTATGGCTACACCTTC
D: TRBD1; V: TRBV6-1; J: TRBJ1-5; size: -; CDR3: CASQDRGPIQPQHF; DNA: TGTGCCAGCCAGGACAGGGGGCCTATTCAGCCCCAGCATTTT
D: -; V: TRBV27; J: TRBJ1-5; size: -; CDR3: CASSFLIGNQPQHF; DNA: TGTGCCAGCAGTTTCCTGATAGGGAATCAGCCCCAGCATTTT
D: -; V: TRBV2; J: TRBJ2-7; size: -; CDR3: CASSPSYEQYF; DNA: TGTGCCAGCAGTCCGTCATACGAGCAGTACTTC
D: -; V: TRBV19; J: TRBJ1-1; size: -; CDR3: CASRMDTVAEAFF; DNA: TGTGCCAGTCGAATGGACACCGTCGCTGAAGCTTTCTTT
D: -; V: TRBV7-9; J: TRBJ2-3; size: once; CDR3: CASSQGWDLRTDTQYF; DNA: TGTGCCAGCAGCCAAGGATGGGACTTACGCACAGATACGCAGTATTTT
D: -; V: TRBV29-1; J: TRBJ2-5; size: -; CDR3: CSVNRGHQETQYF; DNA: TGCAGCGTTAACCGGGGCCACCAAGAGACCCAGTACTTC
D: TRBD2; V: TRBV27; J: TRBJ2-5; size: -; CDR3: CASSSLAGQETQYF; DNA: TGTGCCAGCAGTTCACTAGCGGGGCAAGAGACCCAGTACTTC
D: -; V: TRBV5-1; J: TRBJ2-7; size: -; CDR3: CASSTEGAEQYF; DNA: TGCGCCAGCAGCACGGAGGGGGCCGAGCAGTACTTC
D: TRBD1; V: TRBV4-2; J: TRBJ2-7; size: -; CDR3: CASSQALGTDLYEQYF; DNA: TGTGCCAGCAGCCAGGCTCTCGGGACAGATCTCTACGAGCAGTACTTC